The next 8 T cell receptor beta chains were all read from a single sample in a study of blood T cell repertoires in COVID-19. Produced via immunoSEQ multiplex PCR; TCRdb's table is partial and in-frame only. The sample records about 73,000 clones, around 77% being singletons. The material sequenced was peripheral blood. The receptor set was obtained from a man in his sixties or seventies with COVID-19, enrolled during active disease.

This clone is a singleton in its sample. The CDR3 here is CASSLVLAGMLGTQYF. The CDR3 region has the DNA TGTGCCAGCAGCTTGGTCCTAGCGGGAATGTTGGGTACGCAGTATTTT. This rearrangement joins TRBV5-6 to TRBJ2-3; 9 bases are shared with TRBD2. In germline, CDR1 is SGHDT, CDR2 YYEEEE. V shed 0 bases, J shed 8 bases, and the junction held 10 bases outside the gene matches. This CDR3 contains 16 residues.

This clone is deemed medium-sized (0.01 to 0.1%). V usage is TRBV19 and J usage is TRBJ2-7, with D hard to call. The ends were cut back, 5 bases at V and 7 bases at J, with 9 bases in the middle. The CDR3 totals 11 residues. Germline V lookup: CDR1 LNHDA, CDR2 SQIVND (reference sequence). CDR3 DNA: TGTGCCAGTAGTCACTCTTATGAGCAGTACTTC. Its protein is CASSHSYEQYF.

In its sample, this clone was seen once. The genes are TRBV15 and TRBJ1-4; D possibly corresponds to TRBD1 (6 bases). The germline CDR1 and CDR2 sequences are LNHNV and YYDKDF (reference sequence). V lost 0 bases, J lost 8 bases, and 13 bases lay in between. The CDR3 runs to 15 residues. The CDR3 spells CATSRETQGGEKLFF. The DNA for the CDR3 is TGTGCCACCAGCAGAGAGACACAGGGTGGAGAAAAACTGTTTTTT.

This clone occurred many times. The CDR3 protein is CASSFVSLNTGELFF. The CDR3 DNA follows: TGTGCCAGCAGTTTTGTTAGCTTAAACACCGGGGAGCTGTTTTTT. This sequence joins TRBV28 and TRBJ2-2; D is uncertain. Germline values: CDR1 MDHEN, CDR2 SYDVKM. The CDR3 has 15 amino acids. Trimming took off 3 bases at V and 2 bases at J, with 10 bases between the two ends.

The CDR3 is CASSVAGREFGGELFF. CDR3 in DNA: TGTGCCAGCAGCGTAGCTGGGCGGGAGTTTGGCGGGGAGCTGTTTTTT. The chain couples TRBV9 to TRBJ2-2, with 7 bases identical to TRBD2. CDR1 and CDR2 from the germline V gene are SGDLS and YYNGEE. The V segment lost 0 bases and the J segment 7 bases; nucleotides outside the gene matches: 9. The CDR3 length is 16 residues.

The V gene is TRBV7-2, the J gene TRBJ2-1; D call uncertain. The CDR3 length is 14 residues. Germline values: CDR1 SGHTA, CDR2 FQGNSA. The V end was cut by 2 bases, the J end by 8 bases, with 13 bases between. In nucleotides, the CDR3 is TGTGCCAGCAGCTTAACGGTTGTGTCCTATGAGCAGTTCTTC. Residues: CASSLTVVSYEQFF.

J is TRBJ1-3 and V is TRBV4-3; D unclear. CDR3 length equals 14 residues. Deletions cut 1 base from V and 0 bases from J, with 4 bases between. Germline V gene lookup returns CDR1 LGHNA and CDR2 YSLEER. The CDR3, as DNA: TGCGCCAGCAGCCAAGGCGACTCTGGAAACACCATATATTTT. Residues: CASSQGDSGNTIYF.

The rearrangement links TRBV9 to TRBJ2-3; possible D gene TRBD1, 6 bases. Germline V gene data show CDR1 as SGDLS and CDR2 as YYNGEE. Trimming cost V 4 bases and J 2 bases, with 17 bases left between them. CDR3 length equals 16 residues. This chain's CDR3 is CASSSRTVLTTDTQYF. The DNA of the CDR3 is TGTGCCAGCAGCTCCCGGACAGTTCTTACCACAGATACGCAGTATTTT.